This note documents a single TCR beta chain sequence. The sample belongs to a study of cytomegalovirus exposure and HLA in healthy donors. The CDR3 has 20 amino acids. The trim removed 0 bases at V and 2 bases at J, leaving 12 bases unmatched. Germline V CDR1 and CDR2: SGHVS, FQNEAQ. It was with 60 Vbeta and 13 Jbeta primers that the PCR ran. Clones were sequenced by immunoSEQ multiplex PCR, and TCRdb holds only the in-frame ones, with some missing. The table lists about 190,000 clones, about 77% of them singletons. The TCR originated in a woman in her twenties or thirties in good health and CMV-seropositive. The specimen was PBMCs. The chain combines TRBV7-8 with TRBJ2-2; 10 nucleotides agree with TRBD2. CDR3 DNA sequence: TGTGCCAGCAGCTTAGCGCTAGGAGGTAGCGGGGGGCCCAACACCGGGGAGCTGTTTTTT. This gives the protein CASSLALGGSGGPNTGELFF.